Detailed here is one TCR beta chain. It has no known antigen specificity. The sample holds no much larger clone one base away, and base qualities are not on file. In total, approximately 610 healthy bone marrow donors made up the cohort. At the time of sampling, every cohort member was nominally healthy, though immune exposures that went unrecorded were likely present. The donor tested CMV seropositive, placing the donor among the 250 to 300 seropositive members of the cohort. Each donor provided a peripheral blood sample, and peripheral blood mononuclear cells were used for TCR beta sequencing. Genomic DNA extraction from the blood cell samples was performed with the Qiagen DNeasy Blood Extraction Kit. This sample is part of a study of cytomegalovirus exposure and HLA in healthy donors (dated by TCRdb to the late 2010s). Background for the entire study: In an earlier analysis of about 560 of the donors, 276 Gb of sequence data and 120 million or so unique TCR beta sequences from about 190 million T cells were reported. A later analysis re-examined previously published TCR beta repertoires from roughly 720 donors and added high-resolution HLA genotyping to investigate patterns of TCR occurrence. All discovery cohort repertoires had been generated using a single sequencing platform. Across roughly 420 genotyped donors of the cohort, an average of roughly 230,000 unique TCR beta nucleotide sequences per donor were sequenced, and roughly 20% of those sequences were non-productive. High-throughput TCR immunosequencing, statistical association of individual TCRs with disease status, and machine learning were combined to predict cytomegalovirus infection status. An earlier analysis of approximately 640 of the donors applied high-throughput TCR beta sequencing to assess whether each TCR beta V gene segment acted as functional or pseudogenic. An early release that covered some 640 HLA-typed donors contained approximately 300 gigabases of sequencing data and around 80 million unique TCR sequences. Roughly five DR-DQ haplotypes were handled as single units for association and clustering, since linkage in the cohort was strong. HLA typing covered class I and class II loci at four-digit resolution. Of the roughly 400 genotyped donors, around 81% fell in the genetic ancestry cluster associated with self-reported Caucasian donors. Rather than drawing on any new phenotypic data, the later analysis identified candidate immune exposures from TCR beta sequences and the way those sequences occurred across donors. The study was designed to test whether signatures of past pathogen exposure could be identified by cataloging public T cell receptors. Typing coverage differed by locus: A, B, C, DRB1 and DQB1 were typed in roughly 620-630 donors, DQA1 in about 510, DPA1 in some 610, and DPB1 in 400 to 490. In a later genetic analysis, genome-wide SNP genotypes for about three fifths of the 666 donors were used, and that subset was treated as a discovery cohort. Alongside the repertoire data, information on donor age, sex, ethnicity and CMV serostatus was compiled. The study used immunosequencing to profile the T cell repertoires of hundreds of subjects and linked those repertoires to cytomegalovirus serostatus. A separate validation cohort of roughly 130 different subjects was used in addition to the roughly 670-subject first cohort.

To prepare the library, the immunoSEQ multiplex PCR assay was applied. The multiplex PCR relied on a mix of 60 forward primers for TCR Vbeta segments and 13 reverse primers for TCR Jbeta segments. The CDR3 region of rearranged TCR beta genes was amplified from genomic DNA with a multiplex PCR assay. Amplified TCR beta libraries were sequenced as 87-base-pair reads on the Illumina HiSeq System. Per the authors' processing: A later analysis counted 65 million to 90 million unique TCR beta chains across the 690 or so repertoires, and around 12 million of these chains were shared by at least two donors. A nearest-neighbor algorithm error-corrected the raw reads and collapsed the reads into unique sequences, merging closely related sequences to remove PCR and sequencing errors. CDR3 sequences were aligned to IMGT reference sequences to assign V, D and J gene segments. For a sequence to be retained, a match of at least six nucleotides was required to both a V gene segment and a J gene segment. Rearrangements were called productive when the CDR3 lacked stop codons and stayed in frame with V and J; all others were non-productive. CDR3 was defined by IMGT convention, running from the second conserved V-encoded cysteine to the conserved J-encoded phenylalanine. The earlier analysis of 587 of the donors excluded any sequence lacking an unambiguous match to a single V gene segment. An earlier analysis of 450 to 650 of the donors called V segments functional above 56.7% productive rearrangements and segregating when the between-donor standard deviation exceeded 5%. A statistical classification framework was built to diagnose cytomegalovirus status from the catalog of TCR beta chain sequences. A later analysis assigned V and J genes by comparing TCR nucleotide sequences with IMGT/GENE-DB human TR gene sequences. The TCRdist pipeline was used in a later analysis to assign CDR3 sequences and most-parsimonious VDJ recombination scenarios. In a later analysis, each TCR beta chain was defined by its CDR3 amino acid sequence together with its V-gene family, and reads lacking a unique V-gene family were excluded. To address suspected cross-contamination and a sequencing artifact, a later analysis removed around 600 highly shared, low-generation-probability nucleotide sequences. A later analysis calculated a clonal expansion index for each public chain from normalized within-repertoire ranks of inferred template counts. A later analysis computed generation probabilities with a VDJ recombination model fitted to out-of-frame rearrangements, and checked the results against IGoR. In a later analysis, TCR-TCR, TCR-HLA and TCR-CMV co-occurrence was scored with hypergeometric tests, and a repertoire-size bias correction was applied to TCR pairs. A later analysis estimated false discovery rates by permuting HLA or CMV assignments 20 times. In a later analysis, co-occurring TCRs were grouped using DBSCAN, with TCRdist sequence similarity added in when clustering inside HLA-allele-positive subsets. For co-occurrence clustering, repertoires with fewer than 30,000 or more than 120,000 public chains were excluded, along with a handful of repertoires with anomalous nucleotide sharing. What TCRdb holds here is the immuneACCESS table cut down to in-frame rearrangements. Part of the clones is not present; checked against another copy, under half of the missing clones reflect an unresolved V gene, and the others are unexplained. V and J calls and clone size come straight from that table; D and trimming were deduced from the DNA. Within this sample are 60,000 to 85,000 clones, with roughly 84% of them counted one time only. The ten top clones hold about 19% of the sample.

V is clipped by 5 bases and J by 1 base, and the sequence between their germline boundaries is 13 bases long. The CDR1 and CDR2 encoded by the germline V gene are SGHRS and YFSETQ. The CDR3 starts with the cysteine, ends with the phenylalanine, and has 14 residues. The CDR3 DNA has 42 bases and is translated from base 1. Study-wide conclusions, independent of this receptor: Immune exposure information for the cohort was limited to CMV serostatus. According to a later analysis, most CMV-associated TCR beta chains appeared to be HLA-restricted, and the HLA associations seemed to be driven largely by CMV exposure. Only TCR beta chains were sequenced in this cohort, and the absence of alpha or paired-chain data limited detectable features. Presence/absence analyses assumed roughly uniform sequencing depth across donors, an assumption that may not hold. At a false discovery rate of 0.05, a later analysis linked fewer than 20,000 TCR beta sequences to specific HLA alleles. Broadly in line with IMGT annotations, most TCR beta V segments showed up in productive rearrangements about 90% or about 30% of the time in an earlier analysis of 450 to 600 of the donors. A further reported finding was that TCR beta sequences accurately predicted the HLA-A and HLA-B alleles for most subjects in the first cohort. The 87-base-pair reads could not distinguish some IMGT-functional V segments, including TRBV6-2 and TRBV6-3, so those segments were excluded. The study listed 150 to 200 TCR beta chains as associated with cytomegalovirus. A later genetic analysis reported fewer N-insertions in productive TCRs among donors in an Asian-associated ancestry cluster than the approximately 670-donor mean. When HLA alleles, especially DR and DQ, strongly co-occurred, TCR associations were difficult to assign to individual alleles. Because HLA typing was unavailable for some donors at each locus, only the typed subset was used in association tests. In a later genetic analysis, a missense DCLRE1C variant was associated with V-gene and J-gene trimming of TCR beta chains, and the association was replicated in an independent cohort. Because counts were too low, some 16 rarely observed V segments, including chromosome 9 orphons, were excluded from the earlier analysis of a few hundred of the donors. In a later analysis, the rate of TCR association differed among HLA loci, with DRB1 alleles having the most associated TCRs and HLA-C alleles having the fewest. According to a later analysis, parvovirus B19, influenza, CMV and Epstein-Barr virus appeared linked to several top co-occurrence clusters. The authors suggested that the approach could potentially be extended to other disease states and immunological phenotypes. In both the original and validation cohorts, the classifier was reported to diagnose cytomegalovirus status with high specificity and sensitivity. Compared with equally common non-associated chains, HLA-associated TCR beta chains in a later analysis were more clonally expanded and had lower generation probabilities. Linkage disequilibrium might explain the correlated functional status among segregating V segments, but an unknown experimental factor could not be excluded. A cluster of highly shared sequence variants was judged likely to represent a technical artifact of the sequencing pipeline. Most TCR sequences were seen in very few donors, while some public TCRs were found in many individuals. In vitro tests confirmed that a few of the cytomegalovirus-associated TCR beta chains recognize cytomegalovirus antigens.

Sequencing was carried out using PBMCs. The TCR originated in a man between 65 and 85 years old in good health and CMV-seropositive. Recombination linked TRBV5-1 to TRBJ2-7; perhaps TRBD2 is the D gene, with 6 bases matching. The CDR3 is CASRPGTPSYEQYF. The DNA sequence follows: TGCGCCAGCAGACCCGGGACTCCTTCCTACGAGCAGTACTTC.